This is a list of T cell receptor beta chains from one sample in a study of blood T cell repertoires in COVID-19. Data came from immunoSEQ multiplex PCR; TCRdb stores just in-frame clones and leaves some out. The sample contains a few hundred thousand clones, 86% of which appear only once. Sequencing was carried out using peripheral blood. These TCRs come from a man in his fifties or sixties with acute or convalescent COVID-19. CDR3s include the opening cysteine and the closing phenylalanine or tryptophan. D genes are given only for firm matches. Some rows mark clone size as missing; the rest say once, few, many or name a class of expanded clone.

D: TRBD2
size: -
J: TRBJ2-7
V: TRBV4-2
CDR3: CASSPAGTSGTFSYEQYF
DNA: TGTGCCAGCAGCCCTGCCGGGACTAGCGGGACTTTCTCCTACGAGCAGTACTTC

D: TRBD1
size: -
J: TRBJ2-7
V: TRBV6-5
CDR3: CATTSLDRGGYEQYF
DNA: TGTGCTACCACTTCGCTTGACAGGGGCGGCTACGAGCAGTACTTC

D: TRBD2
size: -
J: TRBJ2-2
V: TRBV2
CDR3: CASRTLAGVRAGELFF
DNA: TGTGCCAGCAGGACACTAGCGGGAGTCCGGGCCGGGGAGCTGTTTTTT

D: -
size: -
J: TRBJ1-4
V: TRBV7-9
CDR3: CASNKVSDEKLFF
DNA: TGTGCCAGCAACAAAGTCTCGGATGAAAAACTGTTTTTT

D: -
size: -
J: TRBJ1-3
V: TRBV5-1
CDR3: CASSLGQLRNTIYF
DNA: TGCGCCAGCAGCTTGGGACAGTTGAGAAACACCATATATTTT

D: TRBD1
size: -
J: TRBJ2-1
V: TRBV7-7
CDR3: CASSEGQGAYYNEQFF
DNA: TGTGCTAGCAGCGAAGGACAGGGGGCCTACTACAATGAGCAGTTCTTC

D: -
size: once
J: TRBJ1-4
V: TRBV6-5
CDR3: CASRGGTDEKLFF
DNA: TGTGCCAGCAGGGGGGGGACCGATGAAAAACTGTTTTTT

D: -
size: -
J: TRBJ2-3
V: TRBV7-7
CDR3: CASSPQSTDTQYF
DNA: TGTGCTAGCAGCCCACAGAGCACAGATACGCAGTATTTT

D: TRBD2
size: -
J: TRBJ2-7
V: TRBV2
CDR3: CASRELAGGPAEQYF
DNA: TGTGCCAGCAGAGAACTAGCGGGAGGGCCTGCGGAGCAGTACTTC

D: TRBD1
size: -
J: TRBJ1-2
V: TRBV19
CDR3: CASSVDRDYGYTF
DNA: TGTGCCAGTAGTGTGGACAGGGACTATGGCTACACCTTC

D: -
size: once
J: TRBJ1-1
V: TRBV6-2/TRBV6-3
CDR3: CASSYLENTEAFF
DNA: TGTGCCAGCAGTTACCTAGAGAACACTGAAGCTTTCTTT

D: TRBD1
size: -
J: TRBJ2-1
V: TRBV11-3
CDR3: CASSHGTGSSYNEQFF
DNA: TGTGCCAGCAGTCACGGGACAGGGAGCTCCTACAATGAGCAGTTCTTC

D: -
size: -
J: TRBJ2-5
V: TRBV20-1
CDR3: CRGGAGETQYF
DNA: TGCAGAGGAGGGGCCGGAGAGACCCAGTACTTC

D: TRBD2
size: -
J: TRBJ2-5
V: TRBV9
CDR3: CASSVVSSGRGETQYF
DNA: TGTGCCAGCAGCGTAGTCAGTAGCGGGAGGGGAGAGACCCAGTACTTC

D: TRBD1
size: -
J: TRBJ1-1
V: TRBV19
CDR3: CASSIDRQGRGTEAFF
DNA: TGTGCCAGTAGTATAGATCGACAGGGGCGGGGGACTGAAGCTTTCTTT

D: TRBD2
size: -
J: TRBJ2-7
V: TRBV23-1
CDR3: CASSPGGRKREQYF
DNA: TGCGCCAGCAGTCCGGGAGGGCGCAAAAGAGAGCAGTACTTC

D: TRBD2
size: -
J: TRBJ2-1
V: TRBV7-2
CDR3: CASSFGLADNEQFF
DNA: TGTGCCAGCAGCTTTGGACTAGCGGATAATGAGCAGTTCTTC

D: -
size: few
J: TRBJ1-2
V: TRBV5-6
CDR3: CASSLYGVHSRGYTF
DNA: TGTGCCAGCAGCTTGTACGGGGTCCACTCGAGGGGCTACACCTTC

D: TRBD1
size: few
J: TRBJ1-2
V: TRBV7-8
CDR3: CASSLVAAGQINYGYTF
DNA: TGTGCCAGCAGCTTAGTGGCTGCGGGACAGATTAACTATGGCTACACCTTC

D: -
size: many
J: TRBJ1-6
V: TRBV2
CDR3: CASTPRGVRGTLHF
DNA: TGTGCCAGCACTCCTCGAGGGGTTCGGGGGACCCTCCACTTT

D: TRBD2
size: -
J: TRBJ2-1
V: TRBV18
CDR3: CASSVGGSSYNEQFF
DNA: TGTGCCAGCTCAGTGGGCGGGAGTTCCTACAATGAGCAGTTCTTC

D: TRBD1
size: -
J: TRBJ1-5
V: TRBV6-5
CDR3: CASSFGQGNQPQHF
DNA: TGTGCCAGCAGTTTCGGACAGGGGAATCAGCCCCAGCATTTT

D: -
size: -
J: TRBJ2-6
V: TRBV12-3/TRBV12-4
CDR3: CASSSSGANVLTF
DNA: TGTGCCAGCAGCTCGTCTGGGGCCAACGTCCTGACTTTC

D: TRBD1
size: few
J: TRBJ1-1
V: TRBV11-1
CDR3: CASSLDRSEAFF
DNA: TGTGCCAGCAGCTTGGACAGGTCTGAAGCTTTCTTT

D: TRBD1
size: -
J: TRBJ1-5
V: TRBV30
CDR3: CAWSVPEQGASNQPQHF
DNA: TGTGCCTGGAGTGTTCCCGAGCAGGGGGCAAGCAATCAGCCCCAGCATTTT

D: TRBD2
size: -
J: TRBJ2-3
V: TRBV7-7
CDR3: CASSRERTSGSGGTDTQYF
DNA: TGTGCTAGCAGCAGAGAACGGACTAGCGGGAGTGGGGGCACAGATACGCAGTATTTT

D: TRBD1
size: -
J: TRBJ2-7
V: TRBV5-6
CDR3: CASSLLTGGNYEQYF
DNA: TGTGCCAGCAGCTTGCTAACAGGGGGGAACTACGAGCAGTACTTC